This T cell receptor beta chain comes out of a study of T cell responses to AZD1222 COVID-19 vaccine. Study overall: Second-dose intervals near 4 or 12 weeks were combined. Study results and limitations: Only a handful of individuals given AZD1222 were seropositive at baseline. Donors in the cohort were predominantly white British and more often female, and clonal diversity was possibly underestimated. Repertoires were obtained solely post-peak T cell response.

V gave up 0 bases and J gave up 1 base; unmatched junction bases: 5. Germline CDR1 and CDR2: SGHRS and YFSETQ. The CDR3 totals 16 residues. Note on this clone: Its specificity is unknown.

The method was immunoSEQ multiplex PCR; TCRdb's version includes in-frame clones alone and lacks a portion of them. This table has about 69,000 clones, about nine tenths appearing once. The receptor was derived from an adult in good health. The chain is built from TRBV5-1 and TRBJ2-7; 9 bases are a match to TRBD1. The material was peripheral blood, obtained on day 0 of AZD1222 vaccination. CDR3 loop: CASSLDGTGNSYEQYF. The CDR3 DNA reads TGCGCCAGCAGCTTGGATGGGACAGGGAATTCCTACGAGCAGTACTTC.